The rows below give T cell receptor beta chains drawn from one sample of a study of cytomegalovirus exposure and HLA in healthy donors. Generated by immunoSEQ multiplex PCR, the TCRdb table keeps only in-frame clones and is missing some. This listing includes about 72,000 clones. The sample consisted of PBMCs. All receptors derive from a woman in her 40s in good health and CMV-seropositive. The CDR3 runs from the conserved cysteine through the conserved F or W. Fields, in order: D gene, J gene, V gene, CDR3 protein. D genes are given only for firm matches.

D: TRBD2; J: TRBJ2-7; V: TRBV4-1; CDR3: CASSRPASGNLYEQYF
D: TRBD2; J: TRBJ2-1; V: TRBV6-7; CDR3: CARLADNEQFF
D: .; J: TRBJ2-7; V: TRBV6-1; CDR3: CATSKIPYEQYF
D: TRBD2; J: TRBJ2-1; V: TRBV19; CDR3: CASSMILAGGHNEQFF
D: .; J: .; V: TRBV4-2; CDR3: CASSQDLSAGRTASYEQYF
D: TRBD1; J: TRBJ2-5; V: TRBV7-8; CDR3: CASSFARTGGRETQYF
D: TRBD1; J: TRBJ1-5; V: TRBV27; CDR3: CASSLTGVNLYSNQPQHF
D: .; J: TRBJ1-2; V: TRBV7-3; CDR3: CASSLDRDYGYTF
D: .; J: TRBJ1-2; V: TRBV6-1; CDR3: CASSESGANYGYTF
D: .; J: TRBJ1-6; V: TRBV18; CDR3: CASSPEGRDSPLHF
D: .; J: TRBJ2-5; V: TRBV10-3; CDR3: CAISTLALGETQYF
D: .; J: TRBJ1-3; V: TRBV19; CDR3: CATVADSGNTIYF
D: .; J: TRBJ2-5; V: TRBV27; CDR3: CASSPGGALETQYF
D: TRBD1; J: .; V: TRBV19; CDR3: CASSPSSRQGASYEQYF
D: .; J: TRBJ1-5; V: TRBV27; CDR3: CASARNGNQPQHF
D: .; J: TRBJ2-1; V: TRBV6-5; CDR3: CATSSYNEQFF
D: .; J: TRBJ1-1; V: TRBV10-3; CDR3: CAISESGQGSTEAFF
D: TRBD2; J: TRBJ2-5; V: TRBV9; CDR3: CASSEERERGQMGETQYF
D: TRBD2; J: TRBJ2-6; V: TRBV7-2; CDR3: CASSGGRVAGANVLTF
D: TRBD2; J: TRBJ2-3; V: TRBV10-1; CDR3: CASSSGLGVTDTQYF
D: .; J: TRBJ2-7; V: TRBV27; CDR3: CASNLGGPPYEQYF
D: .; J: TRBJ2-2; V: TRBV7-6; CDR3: CASSLYGNTGELFF
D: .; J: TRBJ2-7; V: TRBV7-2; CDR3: CASSLAGSSSPYEQYF
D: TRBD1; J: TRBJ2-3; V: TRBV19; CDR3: CASSTWTGGEDTQYF
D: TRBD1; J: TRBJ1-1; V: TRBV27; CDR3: CASSWTGLNTEAFF
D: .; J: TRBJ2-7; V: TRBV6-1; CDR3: CAAKSGEASEQYF
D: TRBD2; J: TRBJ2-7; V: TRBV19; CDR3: CASSIDSRGGLAGMRYEQYF
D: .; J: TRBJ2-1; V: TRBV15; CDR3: CATSRSMIRDEQFF
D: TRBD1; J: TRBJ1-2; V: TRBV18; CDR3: CASSPRGQGDYGYTF
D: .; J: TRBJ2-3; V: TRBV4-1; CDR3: CASSRQTGPTDTQYF
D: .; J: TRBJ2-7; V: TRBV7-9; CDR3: CASSPSQGYAVHEQYF
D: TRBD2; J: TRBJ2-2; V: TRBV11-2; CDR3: CASSHLKGTSGSPGELFF
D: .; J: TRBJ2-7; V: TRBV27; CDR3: CASSKTVFPYEQYF
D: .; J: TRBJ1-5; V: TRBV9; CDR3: CASSLGNQPQHF
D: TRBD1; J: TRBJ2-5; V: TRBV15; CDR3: CATSRVGTAQETQYF
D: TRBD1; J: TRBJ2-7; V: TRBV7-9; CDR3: CASRGQGRYEQYF
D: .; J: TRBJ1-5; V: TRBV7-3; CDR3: CASSLIQSNQPQHF
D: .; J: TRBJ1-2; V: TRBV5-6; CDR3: CASSLSYAANYGYTF
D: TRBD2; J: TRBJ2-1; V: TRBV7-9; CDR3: CASSFEGLAAISYNEQFF
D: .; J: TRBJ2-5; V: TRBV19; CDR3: CASSIDRDYQETQYF
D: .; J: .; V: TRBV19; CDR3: CASSIRRGADYEQYF
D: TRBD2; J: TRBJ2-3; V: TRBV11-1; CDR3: CASKRGGLNADTQYF
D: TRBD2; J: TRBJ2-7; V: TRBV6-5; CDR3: CASTRGVGNEQYF
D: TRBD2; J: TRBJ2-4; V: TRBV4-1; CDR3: CASSQGLAGGQRLHTDQYF
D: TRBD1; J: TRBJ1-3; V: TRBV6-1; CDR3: CASGQGGGNTIYF
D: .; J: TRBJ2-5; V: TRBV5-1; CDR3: CASSLLAGETQYF
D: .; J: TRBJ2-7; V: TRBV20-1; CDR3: CSQGRAYEQYF
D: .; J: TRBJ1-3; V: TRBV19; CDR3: CASSISGGGTIYF